The 7 T cell receptor beta chains below all came from one sample that was sequenced in a study of beta chain features in type 1 diabetes. Whole-study results and caveats: Moderate yet significant TCRB CDR3 shortening was seen in Type 1 diabetes patients in all four CD4+ subsets.

No antigen has been identified for these receptors. What was sequenced were expressed TCRB transcripts, since all of the isolated RNA had been reverse transcribed. Sequencing was performed with immunoSEQ multiplex PCR; in TCRdb, only in-frame clones are kept and a portion is missing. The sample shows roughly 160,000 clones, roughly 8% of them seen only once. Sequenced input: central memory CD4+ T cells from blood. The source is a woman under 30 with type 1 diabetes.

This clone was observed a handful of times. The gene calls are TRBV5-1 and TRBJ2-7, with 9 bases aligning to TRBD2. V dropped 7 bases and J dropped 0; count of bases not matched to a gene: 5. The germline V gene encodes CDR1 SGHRS and CDR2 YFSETQ. The CDR3 consists of 14 residues. For the CDR3, the DNA is TGCGCCAGCTCCCAACTAGCGGGCTCCTACGAGCAGTACTTC. Protein product: CASSQLAGSYEQYF.

The genes are TRBV10-2 and TRBJ2-2; 11 bases are shared with TRBD2. The CDR3 loop spans 14 amino acids. The trim removed 6 bases at V and 5 bases at J, leaving 2 bases unmatched. In germline, CDR1 is WSHSY, CDR2 SAAADI. The chain's CDR3 is CASRLAGDTGELFF. The DNA for the CDR3 is TGCGCCAGCAGACTAGCGGGGGATACCGGGGAGCTGTTTTTT.

The genes are TRBV11-3 and TRBJ2-5, with D perhaps matching TRBD2 (6 bases). V was cut by 0 bases and J by 8 bases, with 13 bases left in between. Per the germline V gene, CDR1 is SGHNT and CDR2 is YENEEA. The length of the CDR3 is 14 residues. DNA for the CDR3: TGTGCCAGCAGCTTAGATCGGAACGGGAGAACCCAGTACTTC. As protein: CASSLDRNGRTQYF. The full variable domain, with the rest looked up from reference TRBV11-3 and TRBJ2-5, is EAGVVQSPRYKIIEKKQPVAFWCNPISGHNTLYWYLQNLGQGPELLIRYENEEAVDDSQLPKDRFSAERLKGVDSTLKIQPAELGDSAVYLCASSLDRNGRTQYFGPGTRLLVL.

This clone has a handful of counts. This rearrangement joins TRBV18 to TRBJ1-2; possibly TRBD1 for D (5 bases). The V and J ends lost 5 bases and 4 bases respectively, with 11 bases between them. The CDR3 length is 13 residues. Germline-derived CDR1 and CDR2 are KGHSH and LQKENI. The CDR3 loop reads CASSEEGFYGYTF. In DNA, the CDR3 is TGTGCCAGCTCAGAGGAGGGGTTCTATGGCTACACCTTC.

This chain connects TRBV7-3 to TRBJ2-7; 8 bases fit TRBD1. The CDR3 has 13 residues. V lost 2 bases, J lost 7 bases, and 4 bases stayed unmatched. Germline assignment: CDR1 SGHTA and CDR2 FQGTGA. This CDR3 is CASSLSRGQEQYF. The CDR3 bases are TGTGCCAGCAGCTTATCCAGGGGGCAGGAGCAGTACTTC.

The table lists this clone with a few counts. The chain has TRBV7-2 and TRBJ2-3, with TRBD2 matching 14 bases. The germline gives CDR1 SGHTA, CDR2 FQGNSA. Unmatched junction bases numbered 4, after V lost 5 bases and J lost 0 bases. CDR3 length: 17 amino acids. Written as DNA, the CDR3 is TGTGCCAGCAGCCGACTAGCGGGGGGGCCGAGCACAGATACGCAGTATTTT. This sequence encodes CASSRLAGGPSTDTQYF.

This clone has only a few counts. The rearrangement links TRBV2 to TRBJ2-5, with D possibly being TRBD1 (7 bases). Trimming cost V 2 bases and J 9 bases, with 19 bases left between them. CDR1 is SNHLY, CDR2 FYNNEI, per germline. This CDR3 comprises 15 residues. CDR3 DNA: TGTGCCAGCAGTGAACCCACTGCAGGGGGGATGCCCCAGTACTTC. Amino acid sequence: CASSEPTAGGMPQYF.